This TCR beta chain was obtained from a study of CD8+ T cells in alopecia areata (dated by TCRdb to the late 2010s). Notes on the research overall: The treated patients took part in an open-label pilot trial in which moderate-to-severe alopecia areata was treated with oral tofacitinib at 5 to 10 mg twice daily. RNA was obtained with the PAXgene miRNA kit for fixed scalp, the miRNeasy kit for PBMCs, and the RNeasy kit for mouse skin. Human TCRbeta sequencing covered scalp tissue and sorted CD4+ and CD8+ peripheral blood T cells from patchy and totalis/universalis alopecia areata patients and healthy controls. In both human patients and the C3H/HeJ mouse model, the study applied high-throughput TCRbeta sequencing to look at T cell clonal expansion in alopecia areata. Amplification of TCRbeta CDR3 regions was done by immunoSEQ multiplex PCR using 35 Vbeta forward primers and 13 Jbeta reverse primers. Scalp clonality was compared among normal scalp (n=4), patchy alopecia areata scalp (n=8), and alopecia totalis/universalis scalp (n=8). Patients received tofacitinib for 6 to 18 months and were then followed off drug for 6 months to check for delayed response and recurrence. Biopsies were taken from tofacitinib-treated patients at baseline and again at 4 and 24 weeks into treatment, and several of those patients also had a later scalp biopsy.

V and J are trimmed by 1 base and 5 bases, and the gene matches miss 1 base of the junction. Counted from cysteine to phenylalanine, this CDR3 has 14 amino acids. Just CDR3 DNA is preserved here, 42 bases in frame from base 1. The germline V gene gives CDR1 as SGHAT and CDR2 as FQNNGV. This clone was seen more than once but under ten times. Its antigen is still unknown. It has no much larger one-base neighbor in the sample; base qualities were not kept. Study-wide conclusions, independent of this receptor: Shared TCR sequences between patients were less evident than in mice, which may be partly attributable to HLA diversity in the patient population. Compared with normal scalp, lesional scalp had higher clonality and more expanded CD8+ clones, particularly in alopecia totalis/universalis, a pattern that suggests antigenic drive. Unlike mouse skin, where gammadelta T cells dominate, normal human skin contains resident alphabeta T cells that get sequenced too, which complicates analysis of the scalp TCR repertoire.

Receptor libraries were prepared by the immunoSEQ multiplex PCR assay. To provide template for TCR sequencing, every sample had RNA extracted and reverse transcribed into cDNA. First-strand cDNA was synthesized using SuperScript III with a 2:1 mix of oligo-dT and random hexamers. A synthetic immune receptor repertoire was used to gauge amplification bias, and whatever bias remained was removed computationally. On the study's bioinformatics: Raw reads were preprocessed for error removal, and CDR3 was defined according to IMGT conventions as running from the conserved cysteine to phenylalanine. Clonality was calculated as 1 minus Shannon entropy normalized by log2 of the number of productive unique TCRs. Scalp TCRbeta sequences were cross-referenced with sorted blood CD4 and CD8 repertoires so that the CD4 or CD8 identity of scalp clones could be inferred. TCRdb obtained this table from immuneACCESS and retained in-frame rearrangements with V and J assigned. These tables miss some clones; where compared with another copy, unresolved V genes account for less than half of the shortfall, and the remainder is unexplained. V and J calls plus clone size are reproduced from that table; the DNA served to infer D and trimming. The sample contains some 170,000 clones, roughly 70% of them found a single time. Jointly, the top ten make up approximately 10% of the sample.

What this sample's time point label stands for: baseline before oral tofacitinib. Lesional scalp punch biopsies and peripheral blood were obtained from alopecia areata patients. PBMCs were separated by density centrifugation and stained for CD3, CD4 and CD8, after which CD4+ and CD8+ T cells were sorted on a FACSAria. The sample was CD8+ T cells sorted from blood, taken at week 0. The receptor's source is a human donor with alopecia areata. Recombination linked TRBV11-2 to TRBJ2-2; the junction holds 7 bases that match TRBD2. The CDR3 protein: CASSLGGGTGELFF. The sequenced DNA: TGTGCCAGCAGCTTAGGCGGGGGAACCGGGGAGCTGTTTTTT.